This entry lists 7 T cell receptor beta chains sequenced from one sample in a study of blood T cell repertoires in COVID-19. TCRdb's copy holds only in-frame clones and misses some; the assay was immunoSEQ multiplex PCR. The table includes approximately 100,000 clones, 71% detected once. The sample consisted of peripheral blood. The origin of the receptors is a human donor with acute or convalescent COVID-19. The donor label of this sample is uncertain.

V usage is TRBV19 and J usage is TRBJ1-2, with a tentative D call TRBD1 (5 bases). Trimming left V 5 bases short and J 3 bases short, with 16 bases between. Germline V lookup: CDR1 LNHDA, CDR2 SQIVND (reference sequence). The CDR3 is 15 residues long. The CDR3 coding sequence is TGTGCCAGTAGTCCCAGGGCCCTCCACTACTATGGCTACACCTTC. Amino acid sequence: CASSPRALHYYGYTF. Using reference TRBV19 and TRBJ1-2 for the parts outside the CDR3, the full variable domain is DGGITQSPKYLFRKEGQNVTLSCEQNLNHDAMYWYRQDPGQGLRLIYYSQIVNDFQKGDIAEGYSVSREKKESFPLTVTSAQKNPTAFYLCASSPRALHYYGYTFGSGTRLTVV.

This clone was recorded a few times. The chain is built from TRBV7-2 and TRBJ2-7, with TRBD1 matching 9 bases. The trim removed 3 bases at V and 10 bases at J, leaving 7 bases unmatched. Per the germline V gene, CDR1 is SGHTA and CDR2 is FQGNSA. The length of the CDR3 is 13 residues. The chain's CDR3 is CASSFRDREIQYF. The CDR3 DNA sequence: TGTGCCAGCAGCTTCCGGGACAGGGAAATTCAGTACTTC.

This chain links TRBV19 with TRBJ1-5; D might be TRBD1 (6 bases). The CDR3 is 15 amino acids. Germline lookup yields CDR1 LNHDA and CDR2 SQIVND (reference sequence). V was shortened by 5 bases and J by 0 bases, with 11 bases between the two germline ends. The chain's CDR3 is CASSPQGGSNQPQHF. CDR3 DNA sequence: TGTGCCAGTAGTCCACAGGGTGGTAGCAATCAGCCCCAGCATTTT.

The rearrangement joins TRBV11-3 to TRBJ2-1, with D unclear. Trimming stripped 1 base from V and 5 bases from J, with 6 bases between. In germline, CDR1 is SGHNT, CDR2 YENEEA. The CDR3 spans 13 residues. CDR3 DNA sequence: TGTGCCAGCAGCTTAGCTACCAACAATGAGCAGTTCTTC. Its protein product is CASSLATNNEQFF.

The V gene is TRBV11-3, the J gene TRBJ2-5; a possible D gene is TRBD2 (7 bases). The CDR3 totals 15 residues. The germline V gene encodes CDR1 SGHNT and CDR2 YENEEA. V lost 5 bases and J lost 4, with 17 bases in between. CDR3 DNA: TGTGCCAGCAGCCGAGGCGGGGGCCAGGGAGAGACCCAGTACTTC. It specifies CASSRGGGQGETQYF.

CDR3 sequence (DNA): TGTGCCAGCAGTTTTCGGCAGGGGCAGCCCCAGCATTTT. Encoded protein: CASSFRQGQPQHF. This chain connects TRBV12-3 or TRBV12-4 to TRBJ1-5; D may be TRBD1 (6 bases). The CDR3 spans 13 residues. V gave up 3 bases and J gave up 7 bases, with 10 bases separating them.

The rearrangement uses TRBV11-2 and TRBJ1-5; D may be TRBD1 (5 bases). The germline gives CDR1 SGHAT, CDR2 FQNNGV. This CDR3 has 13 amino acids. Trimming left V 5 bases short and J 4 bases short, with 9 bases between. The chain's CDR3 is CASSPGPNQPQHF. In DNA form, the CDR3 reads TGTGCCAGCAGCCCAGGGCCGAATCAGCCCCAGCATTTT.